These T cell receptor beta chains were read from a single sample in a study of CD8 T cells in ankylosing spondylitis. TCRdb re-called the 5' RACE reads through MiXCR, storing one row per CDR3 protein. The data hold about 360,000 distinct CDR3 sequences, with 20% observed a single time. The material sequenced was blood, either unsorted or a sorted T cell fraction (not recorded which). The receptor source for this set is a male donor with ankylosing spondylitis or in good health (not recorded which). CDR3s include the opening cysteine and the closing phenylalanine or tryptophan. D genes are given only for firm matches. Clone sizes are given selectively: once, few, many, or a class where the clone is expanded.

few	TRBV20-1	-	TRBJ2-5	CSARTGGEETQYF	TGCAGTGCTAGAACAGGGGGGGAAGAGACCCAGTACTTC
-	TRBV19	TRBD1	TRBJ2-7	CASNPTGKGYEQYF	TGTGCCAGTAACCCGACAGGGAAGGGCTACGAGCAGTACTTC
few	TRBV5-5	-	TRBJ2-3	CASSLEQYTDTQYF	TGTGCCAGCAGCTTGGAACAGTACACAGATACGCAGTATTTT
-	TRBV6-1	-	TRBJ2-7	CASGDLDSYEQYF	TGTGCCAGCGGGGATTTAGACTCCTACGAGCAGTACTTC
-	TRBV5-1	TRBD2	TRBJ2-1	CASSYLAGGYNEQFF	TGCGCCAGCAGCTATCTAGCGGGGGGTTACAATGAGCAGTTCTTC
-	TRBV4-1	TRBD2	TRBJ2-1	CASSQEASGGAEQFF	TGCGCCAGCAGCCAGGAAGCTAGCGGGGGTGCTGAGCAGTTCTTC
few	TRBV4-1	-	TRBJ2-5	CASSQDESETQYF	TGCGCCAGCAGCCAAGATGAGAGCGAGACCCAGTACTTC
-	TRBV20-1	-	TRBJ2-5	CSASGLGGETQYF	TGCAGTGCTAGCGGACTGGGGGGAGAGACCCAGTACTTC
-	TRBV30	-	TRBJ2-7	CAWNPGYSYEQYF	TGTGCCTGGAATCCAGGGTACAGCTACGAGCAGTACTTC
few	TRBV29-1	-	TRBJ2-7	CSVATKTYEQYF	TGCAGCGTCGCCACTAAGACCTACGAGCAGTACTTC
-	TRBV6-1	-	TRBJ1-5	CASAEGNSNQPQHF	TGTGCCAGCGCGGAGGGGAATAGCAATCAGCCCCAGCATTTT
-	TRBV5-4	TRBD1	TRBJ2-5	CASSSRTGLETQYF	TGTGCCAGCAGCTCCAGGACAGGGTTAGAGACCCAGTACTTC
once	TRBV7-8	-	TRBJ2-2	CASSPITGTQNTGELFF	TGTGCCAGCAGCCCCATTACAGGGACCCAGAACACCGGGGAGCTGTTTTTT
few	TRBV27	TRBD1	TRBJ2-7	CASSLLDRGHYEQYF	TGTGCCAGCAGTTTACTAGACAGGGGGCATTACGAGCAGTACTTC
many	TRBV12-3/TRBV12-4	-	TRBJ2-5	CASSLLDLETQYF	TGTGCCAGCAGTTTACTAGATCTCGAGACCCAGTACTTC
-	TRBV6-4	TRBD2	TRBJ2-1	CASSESGLAGGNEQFF	TGTGCCAGCAGTGAATCGGGACTAGCGGGGGGTAATGAGCAGTTCTTC
-	TRBV3-1	-	TRBJ1-6	CASSPRRGRINSPLHF	TGTGCCAGCAGCCCCAGGAGGGGACGTATAAATTCACCCCTCCACTTT
few	TRBV15	-	TRBJ2-3	CATSRDWLENTDTQYF	TGTGCCACCAGCAGAGATTGGTTAGAAAACACAGATACGCAGTATTTT
many	TRBV4-1	-	TRBJ2-7	CASSQEGRNSYEQYF	TGCGCCAGCAGCCAGGAGGGACGGAACTCCTACGAGCAGTACTTC
-	TRBV11-3	TRBD1	TRBJ2-1	CASSPRQGKGEQFF	TGTGCCAGCAGCCCGCGACAGGGAAAGGGTGAGCAGTTCTTC
few	TRBV5-1	-	TRBJ2-3	CASSLWQGSATDTQYF	TGCGCCAGCAGCTTGTGGCAGGGAAGTGCCACAGATACGCAGTATTTT
-	TRBV28	-	TRBJ1-6	CASSGGHLNSPLHF	TGTGCCAGCAGCGGGGGACACCTGAATTCACCCCTCCACTTT
-	TRBV4-1	-	TRBJ2-7	CASSQISREQYF	TGCGCCAGCAGCCAAATATCCCGCGAGCAGTACTTC
few	TRBV3-1	-	TRBJ2-1	CASSRLDWDRGNEQFF	TGTGCCAGCAGCCGCCTCGACTGGGATAGGGGGAATGAGCAGTTCTTC
-	TRBV20-1	-	TRBJ2-7	CSAREGNFEQYF	TGCAGTGCTAGAGAGGGAAACTTCGAGCAGTACTTC
few	TRBV18	TRBD2	TRBJ2-7	CASSPGLAGGNYYEQYF	TGTGCCAGCTCACCGGGACTAGCGGGCGGTAACTACTACGAGCAGTACTTC
-	TRBV27	TRBD2	TRBJ2-1	CASSLTGGQNNEQFF	TGTGCCAGCAGTTTGACGGGAGGGCAGAACAATGAGCAGTTCTTC
few	TRBV6-4	TRBD1	TRBJ2-3	CASSRTGGVDTQYF	TGTGCCAGCAGTCGGACAGGGGGCGTGGATACGCAGTATTTT
-	TRBV28	-	TRBJ1-5	CASSWGFDQPQHF	TGTGCCAGCAGTTGGGGATTCGATCAGCCCCAGCATTTT